This TCR beta chain was retrieved from a study of PD-1 blockade in classical Hodgkin lymphoma. Sequenced by immunoSEQ multiplex PCR; TCRdb stores in-frame clones only, minus some. Among under 40,000 clones listed, 80% to 90% were seen once. Study-level points and caveats: It was among complete responders that baseline diversity resembled that of newly diagnosed patients. According to reports, newly diagnosed patients had lower baseline TCR diversity than healthy donors, and relapsed/refractory patients had lower baseline TCR diversity still. Whereas CD4+ TCR diversity had risen significantly by C4D1, CD8+ TCR diversity had not.

All patients experienced relapse after autologous stem cell transplantation, and brentuximab vedotin exposure was variable. This clone was seen a single time. Its target is not known. V was shortened by 0 bases and J by 4 bases, with 14 bases between the two germline ends. Germline V gene sequence: CDR1 SGHRS, CDR2 YFSETQ. This CDR3 comprises 16 residues. Sequencing used peripheral blood mononuclear cells (PBMCs), obtained at baseline. This rearrangement joins TRBV5-1 to TRBJ1-3; D perhaps matches TRBD1 (5 bases). This TCR came from a human donor with classical Hodgkin lymphoma. CDR3 in DNA: TGCGCCAGCAGCTTGGGTCACACAGGAGCCGGAAACACCATATATTTT. Its protein product is CASSLGHTGAGNTIYF.